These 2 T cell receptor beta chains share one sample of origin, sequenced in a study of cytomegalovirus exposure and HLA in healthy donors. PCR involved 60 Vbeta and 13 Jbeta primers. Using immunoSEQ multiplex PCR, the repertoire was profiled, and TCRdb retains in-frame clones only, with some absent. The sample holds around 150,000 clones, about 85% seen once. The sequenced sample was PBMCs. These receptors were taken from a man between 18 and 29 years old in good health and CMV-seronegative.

The chain's CDR3 is CASSYSQGLEETQYF. CDR3 bases: TGTGCCAGCAGTTACTCCCAGGGTCTAGAAGAGACCCAGTACTTC. This chain links TRBV6-5 with TRBJ2-5, with a weak D call TRBD1 (5 bases). From germline, CDR1 is MNHEY and CDR2 SVGAGI. There are 15 residues in the CDR3. Trimming removed 0 bases from V and 3 bases from J, with 11 bases in between.

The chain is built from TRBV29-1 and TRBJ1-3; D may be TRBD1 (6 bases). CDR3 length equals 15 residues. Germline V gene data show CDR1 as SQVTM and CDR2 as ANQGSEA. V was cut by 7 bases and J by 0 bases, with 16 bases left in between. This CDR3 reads CSGRGHPSSGNTIYF. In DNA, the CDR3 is TGCAGCGGTCGGGGACATCCGAGCTCTGGAAACACCATATATTTT.